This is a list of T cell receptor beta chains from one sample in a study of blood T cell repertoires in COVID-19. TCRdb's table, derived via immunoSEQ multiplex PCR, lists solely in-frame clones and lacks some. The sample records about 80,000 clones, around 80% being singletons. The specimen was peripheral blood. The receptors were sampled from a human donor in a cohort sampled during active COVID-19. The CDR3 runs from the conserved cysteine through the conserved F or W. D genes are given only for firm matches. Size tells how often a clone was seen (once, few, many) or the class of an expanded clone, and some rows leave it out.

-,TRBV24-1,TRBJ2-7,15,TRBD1,CATSALGTGKDEQYF,TGTGCCACCAGTGCCCTAGGGACAGGGAAGGACGAGCAGTACTTC
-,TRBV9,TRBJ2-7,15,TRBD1,CASSVDGTGFYEQYF,TGTGCCAGCAGCGTAGACGGGACAGGATTTTACGAGCAGTACTTC
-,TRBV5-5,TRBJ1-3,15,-,CASSLALLTGNTIYF,TGTGCCAGCAGCTTGGCTTTACTGACTGGAAACACCATATATTTT
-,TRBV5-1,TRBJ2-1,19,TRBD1,CASSLRTGAFRTSYNEQFF,TGCGCCAGCAGCTTGCGGACAGGGGCATTTCGGACTTCCTACAATGAGCAGTTCTTC
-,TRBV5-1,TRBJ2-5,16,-,CASSDPRGGKQETQYF,TGCGCCAGCAGCGACCCGAGGGGGGGCAAGCAAGAGACCCAGTACTTC
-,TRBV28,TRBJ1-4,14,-,CASEGGATNEKLFF,TGTGCCAGCGAAGGGGGAGCAACTAATGAAAAACTGTTTTTT
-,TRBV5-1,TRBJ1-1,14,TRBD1,CASSTGQGFPEAFF,TGCGCCAGCAGCACCGGACAGGGGTTCCCTGAAGCTTTCTTT
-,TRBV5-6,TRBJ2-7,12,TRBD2,CASSAGGYEQYF,TGTGCCAGCAGCGCGGGGGGTTACGAGCAGTACTTC
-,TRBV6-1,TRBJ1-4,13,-,CASSEARRGELFF,TGTGCCAGCAGTGAAGCGAGGAGGGGAGAACTGTTTTTT
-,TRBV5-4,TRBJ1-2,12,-,CASSRDIDGYTF,TGTGCCAGCAGCCGGGACATCGATGGCTACACCTTC
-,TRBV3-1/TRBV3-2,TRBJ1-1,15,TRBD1,CASSPYRGRFTEAFF,TGTGCCAGCAGCCCGTACAGGGGGCGGTTCACTGAAGCTTTCTTT
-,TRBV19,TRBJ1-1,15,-,CASSIVNRMNTEAFF,TGTGCCAGTAGTATAGTTAACAGGATGAACACTGAAGCTTTCTTT
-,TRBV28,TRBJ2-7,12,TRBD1,CASSDRVDKQYF,TGTGCCAGCAGTGACAGGGTTGACAAGCAGTACTTC
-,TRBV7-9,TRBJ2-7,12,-,CASSQTSYEQYF,TGTGCCAGCAGCCAGACTAGTTACGAGCAGTACTTC
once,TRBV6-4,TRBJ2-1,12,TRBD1,CASSDSGTGEFF,TGTGCCAGCAGTGACTCGGGGACAGGGGAGTTCTTC
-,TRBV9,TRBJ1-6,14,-,CASSVARRDSPLHF,TGTGCCAGCAGCGTAGCCAGGCGTGATTCACCCCTCCACTTT
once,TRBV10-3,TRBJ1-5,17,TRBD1,CAISLSPPGQGSQPQHF,TGTGCCATCAGCCTATCACCCCCCGGACAGGGTAGCCAGCCCCAGCATTTT
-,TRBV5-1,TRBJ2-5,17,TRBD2,CASSFGLAGGRQETQYF,TGCGCCAGCAGCTTCGGACTAGCGGGGGGAAGACAAGAGACCCAGTACTTC
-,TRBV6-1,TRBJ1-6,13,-,CASSEQGNSPLHF,TGTGCCAGCAGTGAACAGGGTAATTCACCCCTCCACTTT
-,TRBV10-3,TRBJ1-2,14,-,CAISARTEDYGYTF,TGTGCCATCAGTGCGAGGACAGAAGACTATGGCTACACCTTC
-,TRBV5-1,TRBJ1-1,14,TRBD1,CASSLGDRNTEAFF,TGCGCCAGCAGCTTGGGGGACAGGAACACTGAAGCTTTCTTT
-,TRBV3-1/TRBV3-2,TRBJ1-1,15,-,CASSLATRRDAEAFF,TGTGCCAGCAGCCTAGCGACAAGACGCGACGCTGAAGCTTTCTTT
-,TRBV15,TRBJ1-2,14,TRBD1,CATSRVGTGVDYTF,TGTGCCACCAGCAGAGTGGGGACAGGGGTTGACTACACCTTC
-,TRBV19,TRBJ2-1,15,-,CASKISSSSYNEQFF,TGTGCCAGTAAGATATCATCCAGCTCCTACAATGAGCAGTTCTTC
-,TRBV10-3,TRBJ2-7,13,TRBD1,CAITPGGRGEQYF,TGTGCCATCACGCCAGGGGGTCGTGGAGAGCAGTACTTC
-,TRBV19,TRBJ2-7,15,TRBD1,CASSNGQGGDYEQYF,TGTGCCAGTAGTAACGGACAGGGTGGAGACTACGAGCAGTACTTC
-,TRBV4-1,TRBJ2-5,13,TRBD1,CASRQGGIATQYF,TGCGCCAGCAGACAGGGGGGCATAGCGACCCAGTACTTC
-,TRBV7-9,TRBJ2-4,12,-,CASSRSKNIQYF,TGTGCCAGCAGCCGGTCCAAAAACATTCAGTACTTC
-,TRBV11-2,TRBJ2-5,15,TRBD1,CASRKTGRNQETQYF,TGTGCCAGCAGGAAGACAGGGCGAAACCAAGAGACCCAGTACTTC
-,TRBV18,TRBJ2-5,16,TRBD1,CASSPPGTGGQETQYF,TGTGCCAGCTCACCACCCGGGACAGGGGGCCAAGAGACCCAGTACTTC
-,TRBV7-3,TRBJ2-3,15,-,CASSSTRDSGDTQYF,TGTGCCAGCAGCTCAACACGGGACTCGGGAGATACGCAGTATTTT
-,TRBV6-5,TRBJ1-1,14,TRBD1,CASSSGQGNTEAFF,TGTGCCAGCAGTTCCGGACAGGGGAACACTGAAGCTTTCTTT
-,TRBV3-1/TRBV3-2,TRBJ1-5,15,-,CASSQDNSLNQPQHF,TGTGCCAGCAGCCAAGACAACAGTCTCAATCAGCCCCAGCATTTT
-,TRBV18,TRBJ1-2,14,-,CATSGRGPLSGYTF,TGTGCCACGTCGGGCAGGGGACCTCTCTCTGGCTACACCTTC
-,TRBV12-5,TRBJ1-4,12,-,CASGLVSEELFF,TGTGCTAGTGGTTTGGTGTCGGAGGAACTGTTTTTT
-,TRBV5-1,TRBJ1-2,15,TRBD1,CASSLRQGALGGYTF,TGCGCCAGCAGCTTGCGACAGGGGGCTCTAGGTGGCTACACCTTC
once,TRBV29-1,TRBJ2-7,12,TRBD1,CSVGGTGYEQYF,TGCAGCGTTGGCGGGACAGGCTACGAGCAGTACTTC
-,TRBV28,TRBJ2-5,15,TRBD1,CASSDRERYSETQYF,TGTGCCAGCAGTGACAGGGAACGGTACTCGGAGACCCAGTACTTC
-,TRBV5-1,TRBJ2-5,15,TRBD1,CASSGWTGVRETQYF,TGCGCCAGCAGCGGGTGGACAGGGGTCCGGGAGACCCAGTACTTC
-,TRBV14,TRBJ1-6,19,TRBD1,CASSQHSGTASSYNSPLHF,TGTGCCAGCAGCCAACACTCCGGGACAGCGAGCTCCTATAATTCACCCCTCCACTTT
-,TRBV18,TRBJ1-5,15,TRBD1,CASSPGSNRGQPQHF,TGTGCCAGCTCACCAGGCTCTAACAGGGGTCAGCCCCAGCATTTT
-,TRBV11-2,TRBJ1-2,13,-,CASSFGGPGGYTF,TGTGCCAGCAGCTTCGGTGGGCCAGGCGGCTACACCTTC
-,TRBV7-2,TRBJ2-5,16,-,CASSLAGGALVETQYF,TGTGCCAGCAGCTTAGCGGGGGGGGCGTTGGTAGAGACCCAGTACTTC
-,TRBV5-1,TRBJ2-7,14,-,CASSLTGVSYEQYF,TGCGCCAGCAGCTTGACCGGGGTGTCTTACGAGCAGTACTTC
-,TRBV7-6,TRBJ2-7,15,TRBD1,CASSARQGAQYEQYF,TGTGCCAGCAGCGCTCGACAGGGGGCTCAATACGAGCAGTACTTC
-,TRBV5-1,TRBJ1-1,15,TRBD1,CASSPQTGSGTEAFF,TGCGCCAGCAGCCCTCAGACAGGGTCAGGCACTGAAGCTTTCTTT
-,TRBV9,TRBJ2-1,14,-,CASSVAADYNEQFF,TGTGCCAGCAGCGTAGCTGCGGATTACAATGAGCAGTTCTTC
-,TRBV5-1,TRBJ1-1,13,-,CASRVSHYTEAFF,TGCGCCAGCAGGGTAAGCCATTACACTGAAGCTTTCTTT
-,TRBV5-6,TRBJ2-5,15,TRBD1,CASSFVRGIQETQYF,TGTGCCAGCAGCTTCGTCAGGGGGATCCAAGAGACCCAGTACTTC
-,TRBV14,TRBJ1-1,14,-,CASSQDPGGIEAFF,TGTGCCAGCAGCCAGGATCCCGGGGGTATTGAAGCTTTCTTT